A selection of T cell receptor beta chains follows, all from one sample in a study of blood T cell repertoires in COVID-19. Some clones are missing from TCRdb's copy, which holds only in-frame ones; the method was immunoSEQ multiplex PCR. The data contain 390,000 or so clones, 86% of them seen just once; the ten biggest clones take up over 1.3%. Sequenced material: peripheral blood. Receptors were obtained from a woman between 25 and 40 years old with active or convalescent COVID-19. Each CDR3 is given with its conserved first and last residue. Fields, in order: J gene, V gene, clone size, CDR3 protein. A clone size is listed for some rows: how often the clone was seen (once, few, many), or a class if it is expanded.

>TRBJ2-1|TRBV9|.
CASSQGLAGPNEQFF
>TRBJ2-2|TRBV2|.
CASSAGVGTGRTGELFF
>TRBJ1-1|TRBV5-1|.
CASSLGGGGTEAFF
>TRBJ2-3|TRBV9|.
CASSVDDPGVDTQYF
>TRBJ2-2|TRBV18|.
CASSPSVYTGELFF
>TRBJ1-2|TRBV6-5|.
CASSPAGTEQDGYTF
>TRBJ1-6|TRBV15|.
CATSRAPPVNSPLHF
>TRBJ1-5|TRBV5-1|.
CASSLGGLDQPQHF
>TRBJ1-3|TRBV7-6|once
CASSLDSRGTGGSGSGNTIYF
>TRBJ2-7|TRBV4-2|.
CASSQEGDRVWEQYF
>TRBJ2-7|TRBV25-1|.
CASKGTVAYEQYF
>TRBJ2-7|TRBV10-3|.
CAISAEYEQYF
>TRBJ1-1|TRBV5-1|.
CASSLEAGVGEAFF
>TRBJ2-5|TRBV11-2|once
CASSPDAGAQETQYF
>TRBJ1-3|TRBV18|few
CASSPGTGGNTIYF
>TRBJ2-1|TRBV10-2|.
CASSEDPGGEQFF
>TRBJ2-7|TRBV24-1|.
CATWNLAGGYEQYF
>TRBJ2-1|TRBV10-3|.
CAISESQGRNEQFF
>TRBJ2-3|TRBV4-1|.
CASSQTGTGDSTDTQYF
>TRBJ1-1|TRBV27|.
CASSYGGEYGEAFF
>TRBJ2-7|TRBV6-2/TRBV6-3|.
CASSYLGVNSYEQYF
>TRBJ2-5|TRBV11-2|.
CASSFGGPRETQYF
>TRBJ1-2|TRBV2|.
CASSLETGASYGYTF
>TRBJ2-7|TRBV4-1|once
CASSRGQGHYEQYF
>TRBJ1-2|TRBV10-3|.
CAIRDSNYGYTF
>TRBJ2-2|TRBV2|.
CASSDKPTGYTGELFF
>TRBJ2-1|TRBV27|.
CASSPQTGLDEQFF
>TRBJ1-3|TRBV28|.
CASRRTGSGGNTIYF
>TRBJ1-1|TRBV18|.
CASSLDQANTEAFF
>TRBJ1-6|TRBV13|.
CASSPRGRTSNSPLHF
>TRBJ2-3|TRBV6-6|.
CASRRRGGDTQYF